This TCR beta chain is from a study of blood T cell repertoires in COVID-19. Overall study: Acute-phase and convalescent COVID-19 samples originated in the United States, Italy and Spain.

In the original processing: From reference gene primer amplification, estimates of nucleated cell counts were derived. Using immunoSEQ multiplex PCR, the repertoire was profiled, and TCRdb retains in-frame clones only, with some absent. For V, J and clone size, that table is used; D and trimming come from the DNA. Of about 250,000 clones in the sample, approximately 90% were seen once. This clone is a singleton in its sample. Cohorts were assigned according to the clinical history that participants reported. The TCR sequence derives from a woman in her 50s who had recovered from COVID-19. Sequenced sample: PBMCs or T cells enriched from blood (not recorded which).

CDR3 DNA sequence: TGTGCCTGGGCTACAGGGGGCGATCATGGAAAACTGTTTTTT. It yields the protein CAWATGGDHGKLFF. This sequence joins TRBV30 and TRBJ1-4; 9 positions agree with TRBD1. The ends lost 5 bases at V and 10 bases at J; junction bases unmatched: 11. The CDR3 is made up of 14 amino acids. Per germline, CDR1 GTSNPN and CDR2 SVGIG (reference sequence).